The rows below give T cell receptor beta chains drawn from one sample of a study of OX40 agonist ivuxolimab in advanced cancers. TCRdb's table, derived via immunoSEQ multiplex PCR, lists solely in-frame clones and lacks some. The table records approximately 25,000 clones, around 86% of them present only once. Sequenced here: CD4+ or CD8+ T cells sorted from blood, sampled in a trial of the OX40 agonist ivuxolimab. The source is an adult with an advanced solid tumor such as melanoma, head and neck, liver or kidney cancer. The CDR3 runs from the conserved cysteine through the conserved F or W. A D gene is named only where the DNA matches it firmly. Only some rows state a clone size, as once, few, many or a class for expanded clones.

TRBJ1-2	TRBV29-1	-	-	TGCAGCGTTGTCCTCCCGGGGCGAGAGGGGTACACCTTC	CSVVLPGREGYTF
TRBJ2-2	TRBV25-1	-	-	TGTGCCAGCAGTCAGGCCACCGGGGAGCTGTTTTTT	CASSQATGELFF
TRBJ2-6	TRBV6-4	-	-	TGTGCCAGCAGTGGGGACGGGGGGGCCAACGTCCTGACTTTC	CASSGDGGANVLTF
TRBJ1-4	TRBV28	-	-	TGTGCCAGCAGTTCATCAGGCCCAGAAGACGAAAAACTGTTTTTT	CASSSSGPEDEKLFF
TRBJ2-7	TRBV12-5	TRBD1	-	TGTGCTAGTGGTTTCCAGAGGACAGGATTCTCCTACGAGCAGTACTTC	CASGFQRTGFSYEQYF
TRBJ2-7	TRBV28	-	-	TGTGCCAGCAGTTACGAACTGGGGGGATCCTACGAGCAGTACTTC	CASSYELGGSYEQYF
TRBJ1-5	TRBV5-6	-	few	TGTGCCAGCAGCTTTAGTCAGGGCTGGGGCAATCAGCCCCAGCATTTT	CASSFSQGWGNQPQHF
TRBJ1-1	TRBV4-1	-	once	TGCGCCAGCAGCCAACGACAGTGGAACACTGAAGCTTTCTTT	CASSQRQWNTEAFF
TRBJ1-5	TRBV2	-	-	TGTGCCAGCCAGTTTAATAGCAATCAGCCCCAGCATTTT	CASQFNSNQPQHF
TRBJ2-7	TRBV4-1	-	medium-sized	TGCGCCAGCTCCCCGGGGGCCTCGAGCGAGCAGTACTTC	CASSPGASSEQYF
TRBJ1-3	TRBV7-2	-	-	TGTGCCAGCAGCTACCCCCGTGGAAACACCATATATTTT	CASSYPRGNTIYF
TRBJ2-7	TRBV9	TRBD1	-	TGTGCCAGCAGCCCGGGACAGGGGGGTTACGAGCAGTACTTC	CASSPGQGGYEQYF
TRBJ2-5	TRBV7-2	-	-	TGTGCCAGCAGCCAGGGAGTTTACCAAGAGACCCAGTACTTC	CASSQGVYQETQYF
TRBJ2-3	TRBV28	TRBD1	-	TGTGCCAGCAGTGATCCGGGACAGGATTCTCCTTTAACAGATACGCAGTATTTT	CASSDPGQDSPLTDTQYF
TRBJ2-1	TRBV5-1	-	-	TGCGCCAGCAGCTTGGCAGGCGGGGGCCACTACAATGAGCAGTTCTTC	CASSLAGGGHYNEQFF
TRBJ1-3	TRBV2	TRBD1	-	TGTGCCAGCAGGGGGGGCCCAGGGGGCTCCAGCTCTGGAAACACCATATATTTT	CASRGGPGGSSSGNTIYF
TRBJ2-3	TRBV28	-	-	TGTGCCAGCAGTTTGGTCAGGGACCCAGATACGCAGTATTTT	CASSLVRDPDTQYF
TRBJ1-5	TRBV18	-	-	TGTGCCAGCTCACCACCGAGGGCCGAGGGTAATCAGCCCCAGCATTTT	CASSPPRAEGNQPQHF
TRBJ2-1	TRBV9	-	few	TGTGCCAGCAGCGAACAGGGATATGAGCAGTTCTTC	CASSEQGYEQFF
TRBJ2-1	TRBV27	-	-	TGTGCCAGTACAAATATCCACCGGGCAGGGTGGGCTGGCAATGAGCAGTTCTTC	CASTNIHRAGWAGNEQFF
TRBJ2-6	TRBV11-2	-	-	TGTGCCAGCAGCCTGTGGCGGACAAGCTCTGGGGCCAACGTCCTGACTTTC	CASSLWRTSSGANVLTF
TRBJ2-1	TRBV4-1	TRBD2	-	TGCGCCAGCAGCCAGGCTAGCGGGGGGGAGTACAATGAGCAGTTCTTC	CASSQASGGEYNEQFF
TRBJ1-6	TRBV6-4	-	once	TGTGCCAGCAGCTTAGCGCGGGACAATTCACCCCTCCACTTT	CASSLARDNSPLHF
TRBJ2-5	TRBV11-3	-	-	TGTGCCAGCAGCTTAGTACGAGGGTACGAGACCCAGTACTTC	CASSLVRGYETQYF